A selection of T cell receptor beta chains follows, all from one sample in a study of cytomegalovirus exposure and HLA in healthy donors. Sequencing was performed with immunoSEQ multiplex PCR; in TCRdb, only in-frame clones are kept and a portion is missing. The sample table includes 100,000 or so clones. Source material: PBMCs. The receptors come from a man between 50 and 59 years old in good health and CMV-seronegative. Both conserved end residues are part of each CDR3. Each record gives: D gene, V gene, J gene, CDR3 protein, CDR3 DNA. The D gene is left open where the match is weak.

d_gene: .
v_gene: TRBV6-4
j_gene: TRBJ1-1
CDR3aa: CASSATGPTEAFF
CDR3nt: TGTGCCAGCAGTGCGACAGGACCGACTGAAGCTTTCTTT

d_gene: TRBD1
v_gene: TRBV2
j_gene: TRBJ2-7
CDR3aa: CASSVGTGALEQYF
CDR3nt: TGTGCCAGCAGTGTGGGGACAGGGGCCCTCGAGCAGTACTTC

d_gene: TRBD1
v_gene: TRBV6-5
j_gene: TRBJ2-7
CDR3aa: CASGWTGDEQYF
CDR3nt: TGTGCCAGCGGATGGACAGGGGACGAGCAGTACTTC

d_gene: TRBD1
v_gene: TRBV5-6
j_gene: TRBJ1-4
CDR3aa: CASSSGQTTNEKLFF
CDR3nt: TGTGCCAGCAGCTCGGGACAGACAACTAATGAAAAACTGTTTTTT

d_gene: TRBD2
v_gene: TRBV29-1
j_gene: TRBJ2-5
CDR3aa: CSARQTPGGEETQYF
CDR3nt: TGCAGCGCCCGCCAAACCCCGGGGGGAGAGGAGACCCAGTACTTC

d_gene: .
v_gene: TRBV18
j_gene: TRBJ1-1
CDR3aa: CASSPPAGQGFAFF
CDR3nt: TGTGCCAGCTCACCCCCGGCTGGTCAGGGTTTTGCTTTCTTT

d_gene: TRBD1
v_gene: TRBV27
j_gene: TRBJ1-2
CDR3aa: CASSTTGGGYGYTF
CDR3nt: TGTGCCAGCAGTACCACAGGGGGCGGTTATGGCTACACCTTC

d_gene: .
v_gene: TRBV19
j_gene: TRBJ1-1
CDR3aa: CASMLYLTRGTEAFF
CDR3nt: TGTGCCAGTATGTTATATCTTACCAGGGGCACTGAAGCTTTCTTT

d_gene: .
v_gene: TRBV4-3
j_gene: TRBJ1-3
CDR3aa: CASSQDTPEGRAGNTIYF
CDR3nt: TGCGCCAGCAGCCAAGATACCCCTGAGGGCCGTGCTGGAAACACCATATATTTT

d_gene: .
v_gene: TRBV5-1
j_gene: TRBJ1-2
CDR3aa: CASSLNGQNYGYTF
CDR3nt: TGCGCCAGCAGCTTGAACGGACAGAACTATGGCTACACCTTC

d_gene: .
v_gene: TRBV30
j_gene: TRBJ1-1
CDR3aa: CASGPPGNTEAFF
CDR3nt: TGTGCCTCCGGCCCTCCGGGGAACACTGAAGCTTTCTTT

d_gene: .
v_gene: TRBV5-4
j_gene: TRBJ2-2
CDR3aa: CASSLRNTGELFF
CDR3nt: TGTGCCAGCAGCTTGCGGAACACCGGGGAGCTGTTTTTT

d_gene: .
v_gene: TRBV7-2
j_gene: TRBJ2-1
CDR3aa: CASAPSATFLENEQFF
CDR3nt: TGTGCCAGCGCCCCTAGCGCCACCTTTTTAGAGAATGAGCAGTTCTTC

d_gene: .
v_gene: TRBV5-1
j_gene: TRBJ1-2
CDR3aa: CASSLESGYGYTF
CDR3nt: TGCGCCAGCAGCTTGGAGTCGGGCTATGGCTACACCTTC

d_gene: TRBD2
v_gene: TRBV4-3
j_gene: TRBJ2-7
CDR3aa: CASSQTSGDPEQYF
CDR3nt: TGCGCCAGCAGTCAGACTAGCGGGGACCCCGAGCAGTACTTC

d_gene: .
v_gene: TRBV11-1
j_gene: TRBJ2-2
CDR3aa: CASSLVGVPGELFF
CDR3nt: TGTGCCAGCAGCTTAGTTGGAGTACCCGGGGAGCTGTTTTTT

d_gene: TRBD2
v_gene: TRBV9
j_gene: TRBJ2-3
CDR3aa: CASSAGLAGGRTQYF
CDR3nt: TGTGCCAGCAGCGCTGGACTAGCGGGGGGACGTACGCAGTATTTT

d_gene: .
v_gene: TRBV10-3
j_gene: TRBJ2-2
CDR3aa: CAISASHTGELFF
CDR3nt: TGTGCCATCAGTGCGAGCCACACCGGGGAGCTGTTTTTT

d_gene: .
v_gene: TRBV20-1
j_gene: TRBJ2-7
CDR3aa: CSARLGGEQYF
CDR3nt: TGCAGTGCTAGGTTGGGAGGCGAGCAGTACTTC

d_gene: .
v_gene: TRBV4-3
j_gene: TRBJ2-7
CDR3aa: CASSQGGRNYEQYF
CDR3nt: TGCGCCAGCAGCCAAGGGGGCAGAAACTACGAGCAGTACTTC

d_gene: TRBD2
v_gene: TRBV5-1
j_gene: TRBJ2-1
CDR3aa: CASSLGGGKLNEQFF
CDR3nt: TGCGCCAGCAGCTTGGGCGGGGGGAAGCTCAATGAGCAGTTCTTC

d_gene: .
v_gene: TRBV7-2
j_gene: TRBJ2-3
CDR3aa: CASSLMVGPDTQYF
CDR3nt: TGTGCCAGCAGCTTAATGGTGGGCCCAGATACGCAGTATTTT

d_gene: TRBD1
v_gene: TRBV9
j_gene: TRBJ2-7
CDR3aa: CASSGTGQGSHEQYF
CDR3nt: TGTGCCAGCAGCGGCACGGGACAGGGCTCTCACGAGCAGTACTTC

d_gene: .
v_gene: TRBV10-2
j_gene: TRBJ1-2
CDR3aa: CASSELIDTYGYTF
CDR3nt: TGCGCCAGCAGTGAGCTGATCGACACCTATGGCTACACCTTC

d_gene: TRBD1
v_gene: TRBV2
j_gene: TRBJ2-7
CDR3aa: CASRARTGRDYEQYF
CDR3nt: TGTGCCAGCAGGGCCCGGACAGGGCGCGACTACGAGCAGTACTTC

d_gene: TRBD2
v_gene: TRBV4-3
j_gene: TRBJ2-3
CDR3aa: CASSQGRLAGRASDTQYF
CDR3nt: TGCGCCAGCAGCCAAGGTAGACTAGCGGGACGAGCGTCGGATACGCAGTATTTT

d_gene: .
v_gene: TRBV11-3
j_gene: TRBJ2-5
CDR3aa: CASSPLEEETQYF
CDR3nt: TGTGCCAGCAGCCCCCTGGAGGAAGAGACCCAGTACTTC

d_gene: TRBD1
v_gene: TRBV18
j_gene: TRBJ2-5
CDR3aa: CASASGTAKQETQYF
CDR3nt: TGTGCCAGCGCATCAGGGACAGCTAAACAAGAGACCCAGTACTTC

d_gene: .
v_gene: TRBV4-1
j_gene: TRBJ2-2
CDR3aa: CASSQPGGSTGELFF
CDR3nt: TGCGCCAGCAGCCAGCCCGGCGGCAGTACCGGGGAGCTGTTTTTT

d_gene: .
v_gene: TRBV6-5
j_gene: TRBJ1-2
CDR3aa: CASSQGVWGYTF
CDR3nt: TGTGCCAGCAGTCAGGGTGTCTGGGGCTACACCTTC

d_gene: .
v_gene: TRBV2
j_gene: TRBJ1-1
CDR3aa: CASSQQGLNTEAFF
CDR3nt: TGTGCCAGCAGTCAACAGGGACTGAACACTGAAGCTTTCTTT

d_gene: .
v_gene: TRBV9
j_gene: TRBJ2-7
CDR3aa: CASSATGPSYEQYF
CDR3nt: TGTGCCAGCAGCGCGACAGGACCCTCCTACGAGCAGTACTTC

d_gene: TRBD2
v_gene: TRBV5-4
j_gene: TRBJ2-5
CDR3aa: CASSPSGGNQETQYF
CDR3nt: TGTGCCAGCAGCCCTAGCGGGGGGAACCAAGAGACCCAGTACTTC

d_gene: .
v_gene: TRBV6-1
j_gene: TRBJ2-7
CDR3aa: CASSGLSRGSAQYF
CDR3nt: TGTGCCAGCAGTGGCCTATCGCGGGGTTCGGCGCAGTACTTC

d_gene: .
v_gene: TRBV4-1
j_gene: TRBJ2-5
CDR3aa: CASSQVAPEAQYF
CDR3nt: TGCGCCAGCAGCCAAGTGGCGCCGGAGGCCCAGTACTTC

d_gene: TRBD2
v_gene: TRBV10-2
j_gene: TRBJ2-1
CDR3aa: CASSYSGTSSEQFF
CDR3nt: TGCGCCAGCAGTTACTCCGGGACTAGCTCTGAGCAGTTCTTC

d_gene: .
v_gene: TRBV11-3
j_gene: TRBJ2-1
CDR3aa: CASTPGSSYNEQFF
CDR3nt: TGTGCCAGCACCCCCGGGAGCTCCTACAATGAGCAGTTCTTC

d_gene: TRBD2
v_gene: TRBV4-3
j_gene: TRBJ2-1
CDR3aa: CASSRETSGSYNEQFF
CDR3nt: TGCGCCAGCAGCCGAGAAACTAGCGGGAGCTACAATGAGCAGTTCTTC

d_gene: .
v_gene: TRBV5-4
j_gene: TRBJ2-5
CDR3aa: CASSLIPGETQYF
CDR3nt: TGTGCCAGCAGCTTGATCCCCGGGGAGACCCAGTACTTC

d_gene: .
v_gene: TRBV29-1
j_gene: TRBJ2-7
CDR3aa: CSVSQDSSYEQYF
CDR3nt: TGCAGCGTTAGCCAGGACAGCTCCTACGAGCAGTACTTC

d_gene: .
v_gene: TRBV18
j_gene: TRBJ1-2
CDR3aa: CASSPVRDYGYTF
CDR3nt: TGTGCCAGCTCACCAGTCCGCGACTATGGCTACACCTTC

d_gene: .
v_gene: TRBV5-1
j_gene: TRBJ2-2
CDR3aa: CASSLAAAPNTGELFF
CDR3nt: TGCGCCAGCAGCTTGGCGGCAGCGCCGAACACCGGGGAGCTGTTTTTT

d_gene: .
v_gene: TRBV2
j_gene: TRBJ1-2
CDR3aa: CASSVGRYDGYTF
CDR3nt: TGTGCCAGCAGTGTGGGCAGGTACGATGGCTACACCTTC

d_gene: .
v_gene: TRBV7-8
j_gene: TRBJ1-5
CDR3aa: CASSSSGDLGNQPQHF
CDR3nt: TGTGCCAGCAGCTCGTCAGGGGATCTTGGCAATCAGCCCCAGCATTTT

d_gene: .
v_gene: TRBV4-2
j_gene: TRBJ2-2
CDR3aa: CASGGGSGNTGELFF
CDR3nt: TGTGCCAGCGGGGGAGGTAGCGGAAACACCGGGGAGCTGTTTTTT

d_gene: .
v_gene: TRBV6-5
j_gene: TRBJ1-2
CDR3aa: CASSYSLGGYGYTF
CDR3nt: TGTGCCAGCAGTTACTCCTTGGGAGGGTATGGCTACACCTTC

d_gene: .
v_gene: TRBV27
j_gene: TRBJ1-2
CDR3aa: CASRRAGDLYGYTF
CDR3nt: TGTGCCAGCCGTAGGGCAGGGGACCTCTATGGCTACACCTTC

d_gene: .
v_gene: TRBV5-1
j_gene: TRBJ1-1
CDR3aa: CASSLAGGGLEAFF
CDR3nt: TGCGCCAGCAGCTTGGCGGGGGGGGGCTTGGAAGCTTTCTTT

d_gene: .
v_gene: TRBV18
j_gene: TRBJ1-1
CDR3aa: CASSPPGGTSTEAFF
CDR3nt: TGTGCCAGCTCACCACCCGGCGGGACGAGCACTGAAGCTTTCTTT

d_gene: .
v_gene: TRBV9
j_gene: TRBJ1-1
CDR3aa: CASSVGLRGEAFF
CDR3nt: TGTGCCAGCAGCGTAGGCCTCAGGGGAGAAGCTTTCTTT

d_gene: .
v_gene: TRBV7-2
j_gene: TRBJ1-2
CDR3aa: CASSPLVQPEGYTF
CDR3nt: TGTGCCAGCAGCCCCCTAGTCCAGCCGGAGGGCTACACCTTC